Detailed here is one TCR beta chain. This sample stems from a study of blood T cell repertoires in COVID-19. For the study at large: Acute and convalescent COVID-19 samples came from the United States, Italy and Spain. T cells, B-cell-depleted T cells, or PBMCs supplied cDNA or gDNA.

The CDR3 length is 16 residues. Authors' analysis steps: Nucleated cell number was recorded as an estimate derived from reference gene primer amplification. The repertoire was sequenced with immunoSEQ multiplex PCR; TCRdb's copy has only in-frame clones and lacks some. V and J calls and clone size come straight from that table; D and trimming were deduced from the DNA. The sample comprises about 350,000 clones, 75% to 90% of which are singletons, and roughly 7.2% rests with the top ten. The specimen was peripheral blood. The chain employs TRBV21-1 and TRBJ2-7; the table's D call, TRBD2, has no DNA check behind it. TRBV21-1 is a recognized pseudogene. The TCR was taken from a woman aged 55-70 years with COVID-19, enrolled during active disease. CDR3 nucleotide sequence: TGTGCCAGCATCACGACGGGGAAGGAGACCTCCTACGAGCAGTACTTC. Its translation is CASITTGKETSYEQYF.